The rows below give T cell receptor beta chains drawn from one sample of a study of blood T cell repertoires in COVID-19. Libraries were prepared by immunoSEQ multiplex PCR; TCRdb keeps only in-frame clonotypes and omits some of them. The sample records 300,000 to 400,000 clones, around 88% being singletons. The sample consisted of peripheral blood. Source of these receptors: a woman in her sixties with COVID-19, enrolled during active disease. CDR3s include the opening cysteine and the closing phenylalanine or tryptophan. A D gene is named only where the DNA matches it firmly. Not every row has a clone size; where given, it reads once, few, many or a size class.

>TRBJ1-1|.|.|TRBV5-1
TGCGCCAGCAGCTTGGATGGCTTGAACACTGAAGCTTTCTTT
CASSLDGLNTEAFF
>TRBJ1-1|.|few|TRBV27
TGTGCCAGCAGTTGGACAGCGAGGGGGACTGAAGCTTTCTTT
CASSWTARGTEAFF
>TRBJ1-4|.|.|TRBV2
TGTGCCAGCACCCTGGAGCCTGATGAAAAACTGTTTTTT
CASTLEPDEKLFF
>TRBJ2-7|TRBD1|once|TRBV15
TGTGCCACCAGCAGAGATCCAGACAGGGCAGAGCAGTACTTC
CATSRDPDRAEQYF
>TRBJ1-3|.|.|TRBV9
TGTGCCAGCAGCCCCCGGGGAAACACCATATATTTT
CASSPRGNTIYF
>TRBJ1-5|.|.|TRBV2
TGTGCCAGCAAGGCGGGGAGGGGTAATCAGCCCCAGCATTTT
CASKAGRGNQPQHF
>TRBJ1-1|.|.|TRBV5-6
TGTGCCAGCAGCCCCAAACACGTTAACCGGGACACTGAAGCTTTCTTT
CASSPKHVNRDTEAFF
>TRBJ2-7|TRBD2|.|TRBV6-2/TRBV6-3
TGTGCCAGCAGTTACCTCCAGCGGGGGGGCGGAGAGGAGCAGTACTTC
CASSYLQRGGGEEQYF
>TRBJ1-1|.|.|TRBV30
TGTGCCTGGAGCACAGGGTGGAACACTGAAGCTTTCTTT
CAWSTGWNTEAFF
>TRBJ1-5|.|once|TRBV6-2/TRBV6-3
TGTGCCAGCAGTTACTCGATGCGGGGGAATCAGCCCCAGCATTTT
CASSYSMRGNQPQHF
>TRBJ1-1|.|.|TRBV20-1
TGCAGTGCTAGTGACCAGCCCGGGAGCACTGAAGCTTTCTTT
CSASDQPGSTEAFF
>TRBJ1-2|TRBD1|.|TRBV6-1
TGTGCCAGCAGTGAGACAGGGGGTCCTTACTATGGCTACACCTTC
CASSETGGPYYGYTF
>TRBJ2-7|TRBD1|.|TRBV19
TGTGCCAGTAGTATAGCGACAGGGGGCCACGAGCAGTACTTC
CASSIATGGHEQYF
>TRBJ1-6|.|.|TRBV18
TGTGCCAGCTCTCCTGGGCCATATTCACCCCTCCACTTT
CASSPGPYSPLHF
>TRBJ2-7|TRBD2|.|TRBV6-2/TRBV6-3
TGTGCCAGCAGCCCCTCCGGGGGGAGGTCCTACGAGCAGTACTTC
CASSPSGGRSYEQYF
>TRBJ1-1|TRBD1|.|TRBV5-1
TGCGCCAGCAGCTTGGGGGTCGGGACAGGGGCCACTGAAGCTTTCTTT
CASSLGVGTGATEAFF
>TRBJ2-3|.|.|TRBV30
TGTGCCTGGAGTGCCCAGGGAGATACGCAGTATTTT
CAWSAQGDTQYF
>TRBJ1-1|.|few|TRBV14
TGTGCCAGCATAGCAGGGGTGAAGAACACTGAAGCTTTCTTT
CASIAGVKNTEAFF
>TRBJ2-7|.|.|TRBV6-6
TGTGCCAGCAGTTACTCCAGCTCCTACGAGCAGTACTTC
CASSYSSSYEQYF
>TRBJ2-7|TRBD2|.|TRBV3-1/TRBV3-2
TGTGCCAGCAGCCGAGAACTAGCGGGGGCCACCTACGAGCAGTACTTC
CASSRELAGATYEQYF
>TRBJ1-1|TRBD1|.|TRBV27
TGTGCCAGCAGTTCGGTCGGGACAGGGAACACTGAAGCTTTCTTT
CASSSVGTGNTEAFF
>TRBJ2-2|.|.|TRBV9
TGTGCCAGCAGCGCTCGACAGGCTACCGGGGAGCTGTTTTTT
CASSARQATGELFF
>TRBJ1-2|.|.|TRBV6-1
TGTGCCAGCAGTGAATTCCCTACTAACTATGGCTACACCTTC
CASSEFPTNYGYTF
>TRBJ2-7|.|.|TRBV4-3
TGCGCCAGCAGCCAAGATGACAGCTACGAGCAGTACTTC
CASSQDDSYEQYF